This entry describes one TCR beta chain. This specimen comes from a study of control samples from healthy donors and cancer patients. Only in-frame clones appear in the TCRdb table, and some are missing; sequencing was by immunoSEQ multiplex PCR. The sample includes about 160,000 clones, under 95% of them seen just once. V was trimmed by 8 bases and J by 0 bases, leaving 16 bases between them. Germline lookup yields CDR1 SGHAT and CDR2 FQNNGV. The CDR3 consists of 16 residues. The rearrangement links TRBV11-2 to TRBJ1-4, with D possibly TRBD1 on 5 matching bases. This TCR derives from a man between 18 and 35 years old in good health. Sequenced sample: blood. The CDR3 coding sequence is TGTGCCAGCGCCTTATCGACGGGGGCAACTAATGAAAAACTGTTTTTT. This gives the protein CASALSTGATNEKLFF.